Listed below are T cell receptor beta chains from one sample, sequenced in a study of vaccination and CD4 T cells after COVID-19. Antigens for these TCRs are unknown. TCRdb used MiXCR to reprocess the PCR reads, holding one entry per CDR3 protein. The repertoire consists of 10,000 to 13,000 distinct CDR3 sequences, with around 50% occurring once and the leading ten covering roughly a tenth. Sequenced sample: CD4+ T cells from blood, cultured in vitro. These receptors originate from a human donor who had recovered from COVID-19. CDR3s include the opening cysteine and the closing phenylalanine or tryptophan. A D gene is named only where the DNA matches it firmly. Clone size is shown for a subset of rows, as once, few, many or a class of expanded clone.

d_gene	v_gene	abundance	j_gene	CDR3nt	CDR3aa
TRBD2	TRBV5-5	NA	TRBJ2-3	TGCGCCAGCAGCCGCCAACCCAGGACTAGCCAGAGCACAGATACGCAGTATTTT	CASSRQPRTSQSTDTQYF
TRBD2	TRBV5-1	NA	TRBJ2-2	TGCGCCAGCACCGGGACTAGCAACACCGGGGAGCTGTTTTTT	CASTGTSNTGELFF
NA	TRBV27	few	TRBJ1-5	TGTGCCAGCAGTTTATCTTCTACAGATCCCCGTAGGGGCAATCAGCCCCAGCATTTT	CASSLSSTDPRRGNQPQHF
NA	TRBV7-9	few	TRBJ2-3	TGTGCCAGCAGCTCCGCAGACGGCACGCAGTATTTT	CASSSADGTQYF
NA	TRBV20-1	few	TRBJ1-6	TGCAGTGCTAGAACAGACAGCTCCTATAATTCACCCCTCCACTTT	CSARTDSSYNSPLHF
NA	TRBV28	NA	TRBJ2-7	TGTGCCAGCTGGAGGCGGTACTTC	CASWRRYF
NA	TRBV7-9	medium-sized	TRBJ2-2	TGTGCCAGCAGCCCCCCGGGGGCCGAGGACACCGGGGAGCTGTTTTTT	CASSPPGAEDTGELFF
NA	TRBV2	NA	TRBJ1-1	TGTGCCAGCAGTGAAGAGGGATGGGACACTGAAGCTTTCTTT	CASSEEGWDTEAFF
NA	TRBV27	once	TRBJ2-7	TGTGCCAGCAGACAAAACAGGGACTACGAGCAGTACTTC	CASRQNRDYEQYF
NA	TRBV11-3	few	TRBJ2-3	TGTGCCAGCAGCTTAGGGGCTAGGGATACGCAGTATTTT	CASSLGARDTQYF